This TCR beta chain was obtained from a study of cytomegalovirus exposure and HLA in healthy donors. Study-level points and caveats: For most TCR sequences rarity was the rule, although some public TCRs occurred in many donors. Sequencing likely produced, as an artifact, a cluster of highly shared sequence variants.

CDR1 is SNHLY and CDR2 is FYNNEI in the germline V gene. CDR3 length: 15 amino acids. V was pared by 4 bases and J by 3 bases, with 13 bases between. The PCR contained 60 Vbeta and 13 Jbeta primers. The method was immunoSEQ multiplex PCR; TCRdb's version includes in-frame clones alone and lacks a portion of them. This repertoire shows under 95,000 clones, roughly 80% found once; its top ten account for around 15%. About this clone: As yet, its antigen is unknown.

The sample was PBMCs. The TCR comes from a woman in her thirties or forties in good health and CMV-seropositive. The chain recombines TRBV2 with TRBJ2-1; D may be TRBD1 (5 bases). In DNA form, the CDR3 reads TGTGCCAGCAGTGGGGGCCGAACTGGCTACAATGAGCAGTTCTTC. Protein: CASSGGRTGYNEQFF. Complete variable domain (other parts from reference TRBV2 and TRBJ2-1): EPEVTQTPSHQVTQMGQEVILRCVPISNHLYFYWYRQILGQKVEFLVSFYNNEISEKSEIFDDQFSVERPDGSNFTLKIRSTKLEDSAMYFCASSGGRTGYNEQFFGPGTRLTVL.